The 29 T cell receptor beta chains below come from one sample, sequenced in a study of blood T cell repertoires in COVID-19. Here immunoSEQ multiplex PCR was the method, and the copy in TCRdb shows in-frame clones only, minus some. The sample includes 150,000 to 200,000 clones, approximately 90% seen only once; the top ten take nearly 5%. Material: peripheral blood. The receptor set was obtained from a man younger than 45 with COVID-19, enrolled during active disease.

V is TRBV15 and J is TRBJ2-3; D gene uncertain. Per the germline V gene, CDR1 is LNHNV and CDR2 is YYDKDF (reference sequence). The CDR3 runs 16 residues. Trimming stripped 2 bases from V and 4 bases from J, with 16 bases between. This CDR3 reads CATSRTLGAAADTQYF. DNA for the CDR3: TGTGCCACCAGCAGAACGCTTGGAGCTGCCGCAGATACGCAGTATTTT. The entire variable domain, with the rest obtained from reference TRBV15 and TRBJ2-3, is as follows: DAMVIQNPRYQVTQFGKPVTLSCSQTLNHNVMYWYQQKSSQAPKLLFHYYDKDFNNEADTPDNFQSRRPNTSFCFLDIRSPGLGDTAMYLCATSRTLGAAADTQYFGPGTRLTVL.

The chain is built from TRBV5-4 and TRBJ2-3; D is ambiguous. The CDR3 is 14 residues long. The germline V gene encodes CDR1 SGHNT and CDR2 YYREEE (reference sequence). Trimming pared 7 bases from V and 2 bases from J, leaving 14 bases between. CDR3: CASYPFLSTDTQYF. CDR3 DNA: TGTGCCAGCTATCCTTTTCTTTCCACAGATACGCAGTATTTT.

The J gene is TRBJ1-4, the V gene TRBV18; 11 bases align to TRBD1. CDR1 KGHSH and CDR2 LQKENI come from the germline V gene. With 2 bases clipped from V and 8 bases from J, the junction kept 4 bases outside the gene matches. This CDR3 is built from 15 residues. CDR3 protein: CASSPRTGGDEKLFF. The CDR3 DNA is TGTGCCAGCTCACCAAGGACAGGGGGCGACGAAAAACTGTTTTTT. The full variable domain, with the rest looked up from reference TRBV18 and TRBJ1-4, is NAGVMQNPRHLVRRRGQEARLRCSPMKGHSHVYWYRQLPEEGLKFMVYLQKENIIDESGMPKERFSAEFPKEGPSILRIQQVVRGDSAAYFCASSPRTGGDEKLFFGSGTQLSVL.

This sequence joins TRBV15 and TRBJ1-5; weak D call: TRBD1 (6 bases). This CDR3 contains 17 residues. Trimming cost V 0 bases and J 6 bases, with 18 bases left between them. Germline CDR1 reads LNHNV; CDR2 reads YYDKDF (reference sequence). DNA for the CDR3: TGTGCCACCAGCAGAGAGGGTAACAGGGCGGGCGGTCAGCCCCAGCATTTT. Its translation: CATSREGNRAGGQPQHF.

A few counts support this clone. The chain links TRBV28 to TRBJ2-7; 8 positions match TRBD2. CDR1 is MDHEN and CDR2 is SYDVKM in the germline V gene. The CDR3 is made up of 15 amino acids. V trimming: 7 bases; J trimming: 4 bases; junction bases outside the gene matches: 12. CDR3 sequence: CASTNGLADSYEQYF. Here the CDR3 DNA reads TGTGCCAGCACCAATGGACTAGCAGACTCTTACGAGCAGTACTTC.

The genes are TRBV27 and TRBJ1-1; D remains unclear. The CDR3 sequence is 16 residues long. CDR1 is MNHEY and CDR2 is SMNVEV in the germline V gene (reference sequence). V was trimmed by 0 bases and J by 2 bases, leaving 13 bases between them. CDR3 residues: CASSLSRGPLNTEAFF. The CDR3 DNA reads as TGTGCCAGCAGTTTATCTCGAGGGCCCTTAAACACTGAAGCTTTCTTT.

The J gene is TRBJ2-3, the V gene TRBV29-1, with 7 bases lining up with TRBD2. The CDR3 runs 14 residues. The V and J ends lost 8 bases and 4 bases, in that order; junction bases with no gene match: 12. CDR1 and CDR2 from the germline V gene are SQVTM and ANQGSEA. The CDR3: CSLVGRAGPDTQYF. CDR3 DNA: TGCAGCCTTGTTGGGAGGGCGGGCCCAGATACGCAGTATTTT.

The chain links TRBV30 to TRBJ1-5; D is unclear. There are 14 residues in the CDR3. CDR1 GTSNPN and CDR2 SVGIG come from the germline V gene (reference sequence). Between the trimmed V and J ends, which lost 4 bases and 0 bases, there was a span of 10 bases. The CDR3 DNA is TGTGCCTGGACCTCCGGGTATAGCAATCAGCCCCAGCATTTT. It encodes CAWTSGYSNQPQHF.

The chain employs TRBV5-1 and TRBJ1-4; D not resolved. Trimming cost V 0 bases and J 8 bases, with 17 bases left between them. Germline V gene sequence: CDR1 SGHRS, CDR2 YFSETQ. This CDR3 region has 16 residues. The CDR3 nucleotides read TGCGCCAGCAGCTTGGCCGGGCCAGCTCCGGGAGAAAAACTGTTTTTT. This codes for CASSLAGPAPGEKLFF.

This clone was picked up a small number of times. This sequence joins TRBV7-2 and TRBJ2-3, with TRBD1 matching over 7 bases. V lost 5 bases to trimming and J lost 9 bases; unmatched junction nucleotides: 5. This CDR3 comprises 12 residues. Germline V gene lookup returns CDR1 SGHTA and CDR2 FQGNSA. CDR3: CASSPQGVTQYF. CDR3 DNA: TGTGCCAGCAGCCCTCAGGGGGTAACGCAGTATTTT.

This clone was recorded only once. This chain uses TRBV12-3 or TRBV12-4 with TRBJ1-2; D ambiguous. This CDR3 region has 13 residues. V was cut by 8 bases and J by 2 bases, with 12 bases left in between. The CDR3 here is CASDGALNYGYTF. As DNA, the CDR3 is TGTGCCAGCGACGGAGCATTAAACTATGGCTACACCTTC.

V is TRBV5-4 and J is TRBJ1-6; D not certain. Trimming left V 0 bases short and J 0 bases short, with 19 bases between. Germline V gene lookup returns CDR1 SGHNT and CDR2 YYREEE (reference sequence). The CDR3 consists of 20 residues. The CDR3 coding sequence is TGTGCCAGCAGCTTGGACAAGCAGGAGGCCCGGGTCTCCTATAATTCACCCCTCCACTTT. It translates to CASSLDKQEARVSYNSPLHF.

This clone occurred once. V usage is TRBV19 and J usage is TRBJ2-2; TRBD1 matches at 8 bases. With 1 base clipped from V and 2 bases from J, the junction kept 3 bases outside the gene matches. The CDR3 is 16 residues long. Germline lookup yields CDR1 LNHDA and CDR2 SQIVND (reference sequence). The CDR3, as DNA: TGTGCCAGTAGTATAGGGACAGGGAGTAACACCGGGGAGCTGTTTTTT. This sequence encodes CASSIGTGSNTGELFF.

This chain connects TRBV6-2 or TRBV6-3 to TRBJ1-2; D is unresolved. The V gene lost 4 bases and the J gene lost 4 bases, with 13 bases spanning the gap. This CDR3 contains 14 residues. CDR1 is MNHEY and CDR2 is SVGEGT in the germline V gene. The CDR3 bases are TGTGCCAGCAGTTCAATGGGAGGAGGCTATGGCTACACCTTC. This encodes CASSSMGGGYGYTF.

The chain recombines TRBV4-1 with TRBJ2-7, with a possible D match to TRBD1 (6 bases). CDR3 length: 18 amino acids. Trimming pared 0 bases from V and 2 bases from J, leaving 20 bases between. Germline V gives CDR1 MGHRA, CDR2 YSYEKL. CDR3 nucleotide sequence: TGCGCCAGCAGCCAAGATAACATTGATTCGACAGGAGCCTACGAGCAGTACTTC. This codes for CASSQDNIDSTGAYEQYF.

The chain joins TRBV11-3 to TRBJ2-2, with 10 bases matching TRBD2. V shed 1 base and J 5 bases; nucleotides not matched to a gene: 1. CDR1 is SGHNT and CDR2 is YENEEA in the germline V gene. The CDR3 loop spans 15 amino acids. In DNA, the CDR3 is TGTGCCAGCAGCTTAGGACTAGCGGGTACCGGGGAGCTGTTTTTT. Its translation: CASSLGLAGTGELFF.

The gene calls are TRBV4-2 and TRBJ1-1; D gene ambiguous. V lost 2 bases and J 0 bases, leaving 10 bases between the germline ends. The length of the CDR3 is 15 residues. The germline V gene has CDR1 LGHNA and CDR2 YNFKEQ. This chain's CDR3 is CASSQPTSLNTEAFF. CDR3 nucleotide sequence: TGTGCCAGCAGCCAACCGACAAGCTTGAACACTGAAGCTTTCTTT.

The chain uses TRBV6-2 or TRBV6-3 and TRBJ1-3; D gene ambiguous. Trimming took 5 bases from V and 0 from J, leaving 14 bases between them. The CDR3 has 16 residues. The germline V gene has CDR1 MNHEY and CDR2 SVGEGT. The CDR3 bases are TGTGCCAGCAGTGACCGGCGGGCTAGCTCTGGAAACACCATATATTTT. This gives the protein CASSDRRASSGNTIYF.

The V gene is TRBV6-5, the J gene TRBJ1-2; the D is unclear. Germline V CDR1 and CDR2: MNHEY, SVGAGI. The CDR3 runs to 14 residues. V was clipped by 5 bases and J by 4 bases, with 14 bases between them. CDR3 bases: TGTGCCAGCAGTCTCCCGGGAGCCCCCTATGGCTACACCTTC. Translating gives CASSLPGAPYGYTF.

V gene TRBV28 combines with J gene TRBJ2-7, with 9 nucleotides matching TRBD1. Germline trimming cut 5 bases from V and 6 bases from J; bases unmatched to any gene: 5. The CDR3 loop spans 13 amino acids. Germline V gene sequence: CDR1 MDHEN, CDR2 SYDVKM. CDR3 protein: CASSPADRGEQYF. As DNA, the CDR3 is TGTGCCAGCAGTCCGGCGGACAGGGGCGAGCAGTACTTC. The entire variable domain, with the rest obtained from reference TRBV28 and TRBJ2-7, is as follows: DVKVTQSSRYLVKRTGEKVFLECVQDMDHENMFWYRQDPGLGLRLIYFSYDVKMKEKGDIPEGYSVSREKKERFSLILESASTNQTSMYLCASSPADRGEQYFGPGTRLTVT.

The chain uses TRBV3-1 (or the pseudogene TRBV3-2) and TRBJ1-2; a weak D match, TRBD1 (5 bases). The CDR3 spans 14 residues. The germline V gene has CDR1 LGHDT and CDR2 YNNKEL (reference sequence). The V and J ends lost 1 base and 8 bases respectively, with 14 bases between them. The CDR3 DNA reads TGTGCCAGCAGCCAAGTAAGGCAGGGCCGCGGCTACACCTTC. This codes for CASSQVRQGRGYTF.

This chain links TRBV14 with TRBJ1-2; 7 positions agree with TRBD1. After removal of 4 bases from V and 4 bases from J, the junction contained 21 bases not matched to a gene. This CDR3 has 19 amino acids. Germline V gives CDR1 SGHDN, CDR2 FVKESK. The CDR3 protein is CASSPPGGFGQLLGYGYTF. In nucleotides, the CDR3 is TGTGCCAGCAGCCCCCCAGGGGGATTTGGACAGCTACTCGGCTATGGCTACACCTTC.

The chain combines TRBV7-9 with TRBJ1-6, with 8 bases that match TRBD1. Germline V gene sequence: CDR1 SEHNR, CDR2 FQNEAQ (reference sequence). V lost 5 bases to trimming and J lost 8 bases; unmatched junction nucleotides: 11. The CDR3 is 16 residues long. The chain's CDR3 is CASSPDRGSLDSPLHF. CDR3 bases: TGTGCCAGCAGCCCCGACAGGGGCTCCCTGGATTCACCCCTCCACTTT.

The chain recombines TRBV2 with TRBJ1-1, with 7 bases lining up with TRBD1. The CDR3 consists of 18 residues. The V gene end was trimmed by 3 bases and the J gene end by 0 bases; junction bases not matched to a gene: 13. Germline values: CDR1 SNHLY, CDR2 FYNNEI. DNA for the CDR3: TGTGCCAGCAGTGAGAGGGAGACAGGGCTTGGTCTGAACACTGAAGCTTTCTTT. This codes for CASSERETGLGLNTEAFF.

V gene TRBV4-3 combines with J gene TRBJ1-1, with a weak D call TRBD1 (5 bases). Germline V gene sequence: CDR1 LGHNA, CDR2 YSLEER. The CDR3 contains 13 residues. Trimming stripped 6 bases from V and 0 bases from J, with 8 bases between. The CDR3 sequence: CASRWGVNTEAFF. CDR3 sequence (DNA): TGCGCCAGCAGGTGGGGGGTGAACACTGAAGCTTTCTTT.

A single count supports this clone. The rearrangement joins TRBV2 to TRBJ2-2, with 7 bases aligning to TRBD1. Trimming at V came to 6 bases and at J to 7 bases, leaving 2 bases not matched to a gene. CDR1 is SNHLY and CDR2 is FYNNEI in the germline V gene. The CDR3 sequence is 12 residues long. CDR3: CASRGQFGELFF. The CDR3 coding sequence is TGTGCCAGCAGGGGACAGTTCGGGGAGCTGTTTTTT.

CDR3 residues: CASTTSGSVHEQYF. The CDR3 DNA reads TGTGCCAGTACGACTAGCGGGAGTGTCCACGAGCAGTACTTC. V and J are TRBV27 and TRBJ2-7; 12 bases fit TRBD2. Germline trimming cut 9 bases from V and 5 bases from J; bases unmatched to any gene: 8. The CDR3 contains 14 residues. CDR1 and CDR2 (germline): MNHEY, SMNVEV (reference sequence).

The chain uses TRBV15 and TRBJ1-4; 7 bases line up with TRBD1. This CDR3 has 17 amino acids. Per germline, CDR1 LNHNV and CDR2 YYDKDF (reference sequence). Germline trimming cut 3 bases from V and 8 bases from J; bases unmatched to any gene: 15. CDR3 in DNA: TGTGCCACCAGCAGTTACCCCGGGACAGCAGCCACAGAAAAACTGTTTTTT. Its protein is CATSSYPGTAATEKLFF.

The genes are TRBV12-3 or TRBV12-4 and TRBJ1-2, with TRBD1 identical over 10 bases. The CDR3 is made up of 13 amino acids. V gave up 3 bases and J gave up 7 bases; unmatched junction bases: 2. The CDR3: CASSFRQGAGYTF. Here the CDR3 DNA reads TGTGCCAGCAGTTTTCGACAGGGGGCTGGCTACACCTTC.